This T cell receptor beta chain was sequenced in a study of OX40 agonist ivuxolimab in advanced cancers. Background on the study: Participants, around 80% male, averaged about 56 years of age, ranging from roughly 23 to 80.

Sequenced by immunoSEQ multiplex PCR; TCRdb stores in-frame clones only, minus some. The sample contains 95,000 to 100,000 clones, about 80% of which appear only once. The receptor was derived from an adult with an advanced solid tumor such as melanoma, head and neck, liver or kidney cancer. The sample consisted of CD4+ or CD8+ T cells sorted from blood, taken in a trial of the OX40 agonist ivuxolimab.

The CDR3 region has the DNA TGTGCCAGCAGCTTAGTGGGGAGGCCCCAGCATTTT. Translation gives CASSLVGRPQHF. This chain connects TRBV7-9 to TRBJ1-5; D gene unclear. Germline values: CDR1 SEHNR, CDR2 FQNEAQ (reference sequence). Trimming left V 1 base short and J 9 bases short, with 7 bases between. This CDR3 has 12 amino acids.